The 28 T cell receptor beta chains below all came from one sample that was sequenced in a study of CD8+ T cells in alopecia areata. The authors extracted RNA and reverse transcribed it into cDNA as the sequencing template. Sequenced by immunoSEQ multiplex PCR; TCRdb stores in-frame clones only, minus some. The sample has 55,000 to 75,000 clones; approximately 46% are singletons. Sequenced here: CD8+ T cells sorted from blood, sampled at week 0. These TCRs come from a human donor with alopecia areata.

J is TRBJ2-7 and V is TRBV29-1, with D maybe TRBD1 (7 bases). Trimming stripped 0 bases from V and 2 bases from J, with 14 bases between. Germline assignment: CDR1 SQVTM and CDR2 ANQGSEA. The CDR3 sequence is 15 residues long. For the CDR3, the DNA is TGCAGCGTTGAAGATGGGCAGGGGGGCGCCTACGAGCAGTACTTC. This encodes CSVEDGQGGAYEQYF.

The genes are TRBV9 and TRBJ2-7; 10 bases fit TRBD1. Losses at the gene ends were 6 bases for V and 3 bases for J; bases not matched to a gene: 6. Germline lookup yields CDR1 SGDLS and CDR2 YYNGEE. The CDR3 has 14 residues. The CDR3 loop is CASTLGTGDYEQYF. CDR3 DNA sequence: TGTGCCAGCACCTTAGGGACAGGGGACTACGAGCAGTACTTC.

This chain links TRBV30 with TRBJ1-1; the D gene is possibly TRBD1 (6 bases). CDR1 is GTSNPN and CDR2 is SVGIG in the germline V gene (reference sequence). CDR3 length: 13 amino acids. The V end lost 3 bases, the J end lost 5 bases, and 13 bases lay between the germline ends. CDR3 nucleotide sequence: TGTGCCTGGAGCCCAGGGAGGGGGACTGAAGCTTTCTTT. Encoded protein: CAWSPGRGTEAFF.

There are a few counts of this clone. The V and J genes are TRBV19 and TRBJ2-1; 7 bases map to TRBD2. Trimming cost V 6 bases and J 7 bases; bases outside gene matches: 6. This CDR3 is built from 13 residues. The germline CDR1 and CDR2 sequences are LNHDA and SQIVND (reference sequence). CDR3 in amino acids: CASSHNGGNEQFF. DNA of the CDR3: TGTGCCAGTAGCCATAACGGGGGGAATGAGCAGTTCTTC.

This clone was found once. The chain employs TRBV7-9 and TRBJ1-2; 10 positions agree with TRBD1. Germline V gene lookup returns CDR1 SEHNR and CDR2 FQNEAQ (reference sequence). The V gene end was trimmed by 7 bases and the J gene end by 8 bases; junction bases not matched to a gene: 16. The CDR3 spans 16 residues. The CDR3 loop reads CASTRMTGGSTDGYTF. In DNA, the CDR3 is TGTGCCAGCACGAGAATGACAGGGGGCTCAACTGACGGCTACACCTTC.

The chain recombines TRBV5-1 with TRBJ1-1; D unclear. This CDR3 is built from 13 residues. V dropped 2 bases and J dropped 3 bases, with 8 bases sitting between them. Germline V CDR1 and CDR2: SGHRS, YFSETQ. CDR3 DNA sequence: TGCGCCAGCAGCTTAGGGAGGTACACTGAAGCTTTCTTT. Its protein product is CASSLGRYTEAFF. The whole variable domain, filled in from reference TRBV5-1 and TRBJ1-1, reads KAGVTQTPRYLIKTRGQQVTLSCSPISGHRSVSWYQQTPGQGLQFLFEYFSETQRNKGNFPGRFSGRQFSNSRSEMNVSTLELGDSALYLCASSLGRYTEAFFGQGTRLTVV.

The CDR3 DNA follows: TGTGCCAGCAGCTTAGCACTGGACAGTCAAGAGACCCAGTACTTC. It specifies CASSLALDSQETQYF. This chain joins TRBV7-8 and TRBJ2-5, with D perhaps matching TRBD1 (6 bases). CDR1 SGHVS and CDR2 FQNEAQ come from the germline V gene. V was cut by 0 bases and J by 2 bases, with 10 bases left in between. CDR3 length equals 15 residues.

This rearrangement joins TRBV28 to TRBJ2-6; D gene unclear. V shed 4 bases and J shed 4 bases, with 14 bases lying between them. CDR1 MDHEN and CDR2 SYDVKM come from the germline V gene. The CDR3 contains 16 residues. CDR3 DNA: TGTGCCAGCAGTTGGACCGGGTACTCCGGGGCCAACGTCCTGACTTTC. It specifies CASSWTGYSGANVLTF.

The chain has TRBV4-1 and TRBJ2-7; 10 bases are a match to TRBD2. Unmatched junction bases numbered 5, after V lost 0 bases and J lost 3 bases. CDR3 length equals 16 residues. From germline, CDR1 is MGHRA and CDR2 YSYEKL. The CDR3 here is CASSQDQREGLYEQYF. CDR3 nucleotides: TGCGCCAGCAGCCAAGATCAGCGGGAGGGCCTCTACGAGCAGTACTTC.

This clone was counted a few times. V and J are TRBV9 and TRBJ2-2; D ambiguous. CDR1 and CDR2 from the germline V gene are SGDLS and YYNGEE. The CDR3 runs 14 residues. The V gene lost 2 bases and the J gene lost 2 bases, with 7 bases spanning the gap. For the CDR3, the DNA is TGTGCCAGCAGCGTCCCAGCCAACACCGGGGAGCTGTTTTTT. Translating gives CASSVPANTGELFF. The whole variable domain, remainder taken from reference TRBV9 and TRBJ2-2, is DSGVTQTPKHLITATGQRVTLRCSPRSGDLSVYWYQQSLDQGLQFLIQYYNGEERAKGNILERFSAQQFPDLHSELNLSSLELGDSALYFCASSVPANTGELFFGEGSRLTVL.

This clone was observed a handful of times. The gene calls are TRBV6-6 and TRBJ1-1; D gene unclear. CDR1 and CDR2 (germline): MNHNY, SVGAGI (reference sequence). V gave up 8 bases and J gave up 0 bases, with 13 bases separating them. CDR3 length: 14 residues. DNA of the CDR3: TGTGCCAGCTACCCACTCACCTTGAACACTGAAGCTTTCTTT. Translating gives CASYPLTLNTEAFF.

The V gene is TRBV30, the J gene TRBJ2-1; the match to TRBD1 covers 7 bases. CDR3 length: 13 amino acids. V was clipped by 4 bases and J by 8 bases; unmatched bases: 8. Germline V gene data show CDR1 as GTSNPN and CDR2 as SVGIG (reference sequence). The CDR3 sequence is CAWTSRQGDEQFF. The CDR3 nucleotides read TGTGCCTGGACCTCAAGGCAGGGGGATGAGCAGTTCTTC.

The chain uses TRBV9 and TRBJ2-7; D could derive from TRBD1 or TRBD2 (5 bases each). The V end lost 5 bases, the J end lost 2 bases, and 14 bases lay between the germline ends. CDR3 length: 14 residues. Germline V lookup: CDR1 SGDLS, CDR2 YYNGEE. CDR3 residues: CASRDRDQPYEQYF. The CDR3 DNA follows: TGTGCCAGCAGGGACCGGGACCAGCCCTACGAGCAGTACTTC.

This clone was observed a handful of times. The chain couples TRBV27 to TRBJ2-2; TRBD1 might be the D (5 bases). The CDR3 loop spans 12 amino acids. CDR1 MNHEY and CDR2 SMNVEV come from the germline V gene (reference sequence). Trimming stripped 6 bases from V and 6 bases from J, with 8 bases between. CDR3 region: CASSQGPGELFF. The CDR3 DNA sequence: TGTGCCAGCAGCCAGGGCCCCGGGGAGCTGTTTTTT.

This clone was recorded many times. This sequence joins TRBV16 and TRBJ1-5; no clear D gene. This CDR3 comprises 13 residues. Germline V gives CDR1 KGHSY, CDR2 FQNENV. Trimming shortened V by 3 bases and J by 6 bases, and 9 bases separated the two germline ends. The CDR3 DNA is TGTGCCAGCAGCCAGGGTTATGGTCAGCCCCAGCATTTT. Its translation is CASSQGYGQPQHF.

The CDR3 is CASSLDPYSNQPQHF. CDR3 DNA sequence: TGTGCCAGCAGCTTAGACCCGTATAGCAATCAGCCCCAGCATTTT. The V gene is TRBV7-6, the J gene TRBJ1-5; no clear D gene. CDR1 and CDR2 (germline): SGHVS, FNYEAQ. V lost 1 base, J lost 0 bases, and 7 bases lay in between. The CDR3 consists of 15 residues. Supplemented by reference TRBV7-6 and TRBJ1-5, the full variable domain reads GAGVSQSPRYKVTKRGQDVALRCDPISGHVSLYWYRQALGQGPEFLTYFNYEAQQDKSGLPNDRFSAERPEGSISTLTIQRTEQRDSAMYRCASSLDPYSNQPQHFGDGTRLSIL.

This clone was seen a single time. The rearrangement uses TRBV2 and TRBJ2-7; 7 bases map to TRBD2. Germline trimming cut 4 bases from V and 5 bases from J; bases unmatched to any gene: 8. Germline lookup yields CDR1 SNHLY and CDR2 FYNNEI. This CDR3 is built from 14 residues. CDR3 DNA: TGTGCCAGCAGTGGGGACTACCCGGGGGACGAGCAGTACTTC. Translation gives CASSGDYPGDEQYF.

This clone was counted only a few times. The J gene is TRBJ2-4, the V gene TRBV7-9; D may match TRBD1 or TRBD2 (5 bases each). Trimming took 3 bases from V and 5 from J, leaving 14 bases between them. The CDR3 is made up of 15 amino acids. Germline assignment: CDR1 SEHNR and CDR2 FQNEAQ (reference sequence). This CDR3 reads CASSFLGLGENIQYF. The CDR3 nucleotides read TGTGCCAGCAGCTTCTTAGGTTTGGGGGAAAACATTCAGTACTTC.

The genes are TRBV5-4 and TRBJ2-3; possible D gene TRBD1, 6 bases. The CDR3 sequence is 14 residues long. The V and J ends lost 0 bases and 4 bases respectively, with 9 bases between them. Germline V gene data show CDR1 as SGHNT and CDR2 as YYREEE (reference sequence). The CDR3 reads CASSLDRVPDTQYF. The CDR3 DNA reads as TGTGCCAGCAGCTTGGACAGGGTCCCAGATACGCAGTATTTT. Combining the CDR3 with reference TRBV5-4 and TRBJ2-3 gives the whole variable domain ETGVTQSPTHLIKTRGQQVTLRCSSQSGHNTVSWYQQALGQGPQFIFQYYREEENGRGNFPPRFSGLQFPNYSSELNVNALELDDSALYLCASSLDRVPDTQYFGPGTRLTVL.

The rearrangement joins TRBV9 to TRBJ2-2, with TRBD1 as a possible D gene (7 bases). The CDR3 has 17 amino acids. Germline values: CDR1 SGDLS, CDR2 YYNGEE. V lost 2 bases and J lost 2, with 16 bases in between. The CDR3 loop reads CASSVPQTGTNTGELFF. The CDR3 DNA follows: TGTGCCAGCAGCGTTCCACAGACAGGGACTAACACCGGGGAGCTGTTTTTT.

CDR3 loop: CASSLGGPQSNQPQHF. CDR3 coding DNA: TGTGCCAGCAGCTTAGGCGGGCCTCAGAGCAATCAGCCCCAGCATTTT. The chain combines TRBV7-8 with TRBJ1-5; no clear D gene. CDR1 is SGHVS, CDR2 FQNEAQ, per germline. Trimming pared 1 base from V and 1 base from J, leaving 11 bases between. CDR3 length equals 16 residues.

This clone was seen more than once but under ten times. The chain couples TRBV29-1 to TRBJ2-2; perhaps TRBD2 as D (5 bases). This CDR3 has 15 amino acids. The germline gives CDR1 SQVTM, CDR2 ANQGSEA. V was cut by 3 bases and J by 0 bases, with 11 bases left in between. CDR3 sequence reads: CSVDGSGTNTGELFF. The CDR3, as DNA: TGCAGCGTTGACGGGTCGGGAACGAACACCGGGGAGCTGTTTTTT.

The chain employs TRBV29-1 and TRBJ2-3; TRBD2 is a possible D gene (6 bases). With 5 bases removed from V and 5 bases from J, the gap between germline ends came to 11 bases. The CDR3 contains 12 residues. Germline CDR1 reads SQVTM; CDR2 reads ANQGSEA. The CDR3 DNA reads TGCAGCGTTTTTGGGGGAGGAGATACGCAGTATTTT. Translated: CSVFGGGDTQYF.

There are a few counts of this clone. The chain combines TRBV7-9 with TRBJ2-1; TRBD2 matches 13 bases. Germline V lookup: CDR1 SEHNR, CDR2 FQNEAQ (reference sequence). With V trimmed by 8 bases and J by 5 bases, 3 bases remained unmatched. The CDR3 totals 14 residues. CDR3 bases: TGTGCCAGCGGGACTAGCGGGAACGACAATGAGCAGTTCTTC. Protein product: CASGTSGNDNEQFF.

The chain joins TRBV7-3 to TRBJ1-1; D is unclear. This CDR3 has 13 residues. Trimming took off 5 bases at V and 7 bases at J, with 14 bases between the two ends. Germline CDR1 SGHTA, CDR2 FQGTGA. The CDR3 spells CASSPDLGNEAFF. The DNA for the CDR3 is TGTGCCAGCAGCCCTGATCTCGGGAATGAAGCTTTCTTT. The variable domain in full, completed from reference TRBV7-3 and TRBJ1-1, reads GAGVSQTPSNKVTEKGKYVELRCDPISGHTALYWYRQSLGQGPEFLIYFQGTGAADDSGLPNDRFFAVRPEGSVSTLKIQRTERGDSAVYLCASSPDLGNEAFFGQGTRLTVV.

This chain connects TRBV6-6 to TRBJ2-5; unclear D gene. The ends were cut back, 0 bases at V and 4 bases at J, with 9 bases in the middle. There are 14 residues in the CDR3. Germline V gene lookup returns CDR1 MNHNY and CDR2 SVGAGI (reference sequence). The CDR3 region has the DNA TGTGCCAGCAGTTACTCGTTAATGACAGAGACCCAGTACTTC. Translation gives CASSYSLMTETQYF.

The chain recombines TRBV7-3 with TRBJ2-2; D gene uncertain. Germline CDR1 is SGHTA and CDR2 is FQGTGA. With 0 bases removed from V and 5 bases from J, the gap between germline ends came to 13 bases. The CDR3 is 16 amino acids. The CDR3 here is CASSLTAASMTGELFF. As DNA, the CDR3 is TGTGCCAGCAGCTTAACGGCAGCGTCGATGACCGGGGAGCTGTTTTTT. Filled out from reference TRBV7-3 and TRBJ2-2, the complete variable domain reads GAGVSQTPSNKVTEKGKYVELRCDPISGHTALYWYRQSLGQGPEFLIYFQGTGAADDSGLPNDRFFAVRPEGSVSTLKIQRTERGDSAVYLCASSLTAASMTGELFFGEGSRLTVL.

The V and J genes are TRBV5-6 and TRBJ2-2; unclear D gene. CDR1 is SGHDT and CDR2 is YYEEEE in the germline V gene. The CDR3 loop spans 15 amino acids. V lost 1 base and J lost 6, with 13 bases in between. Here the CDR3 DNA reads TGTGCCAGCAGCTTGATGGCCACCCGGGCCGGGGAGCTGTTTTTT. Encoded protein: CASSLMATRAGELFF.